This entry lists 15 T cell receptor beta chains sequenced from one sample in a study of blood T cell repertoires in COVID-19. Some clones are missing from TCRdb's copy, which holds only in-frame ones; the method was immunoSEQ multiplex PCR. The table includes a few hundred thousand clones, 70% to 90% detected once. The sample consisted of peripheral blood. The receptors were sampled from a woman between 45 and 60 years old who had recovered from COVID-19.

This sequence joins TRBV19 and TRBJ1-5; D unresolved. The length of the CDR3 is 16 residues. V lost 6 bases, J lost 0 bases, and 15 bases lay in between. In germline, CDR1 is LNHDA, CDR2 SQIVND (reference sequence). In DNA, the CDR3 is TGTGCCAGTAGGCGTATAGCGGAGTATAGCAATCAGCCCCAGCATTTT. Amino acids: CASRRIAEYSNQPQHF.

The chain recombines TRBV30 with TRBJ2-1, with D tentatively TRBD2 (6 bases). Trimming removed 5 bases from V and 6 bases from J, with 20 bases in between. The CDR3 spans 15 residues. The germline CDR1 and CDR2 sequences are GTSNPN and SVGIG (reference sequence). The CDR3, as DNA: TGTGCCTGGCGGGACTTCCTAGTGGGGGTCAATGAGCAGTTCTTC. This encodes CAWRDFLVGVNEQFF.

The chain employs TRBV6-6 and TRBJ1-2, with D unresolved. Between the trimmed V and J ends, which lost 2 bases and 1 base, there was a span of 8 bases. The length of the CDR3 is 14 residues. In germline, CDR1 is MNHNY, CDR2 SVGAGI (reference sequence). CDR3 sequence: CASSYDTYNYGYTF. CDR3 sequence (DNA): TGTGCCAGCAGTTACGACACTTATAACTATGGCTACACCTTC.

In nucleotides, the CDR3 is TGTGCCAGCAGACAGAGGGGGTCGAGGGAGCAGTACTTC. It encodes CASRQRGSREQYF. This chain joins TRBV2 and TRBJ2-7, with D possibly being TRBD1 (6 bases). Germline V CDR1 and CDR2: SNHLY, FYNNEI. This CDR3 spans 13 amino acids. Between the trimmed V and J ends, which lost 6 bases and 7 bases, there was a span of 16 bases.

This clone has more than one count but fewer than ten. The chain carries TRBV19 and TRBJ1-5; D might be TRBD1 (5 bases). Germline CDR1 reads LNHDA; CDR2 reads SQIVND (reference sequence). This CDR3 has 14 amino acids. V was pared by 5 bases and J by 6 bases, with 14 bases between. CDR3 nucleotide sequence: TGTGCCAGTAGTGGAGGGAGGGGTGGTCAGCCCCAGCATTTT. Translating gives CASSGGRGGQPQHF.

The rearrangement links TRBV18 to TRBJ2-3; TRBD1 aligns across 9 bases. The V gene's germline CDR1 is KGHSH and CDR2 LQKENI. The CDR3 spans 15 residues. The J segment lost 4 bases and the V segment lost 6 bases, leaving 8 bases of the junction unmatched. CDR3 nucleotides: TGTGCCAGCTCGCCCGACAGGGGGAGGGCAGATACGCAGTATTTT. Encoded protein: CASSPDRGRADTQYF.

J is TRBJ2-1 and V is TRBV5-1, with 8 bases aligning to TRBD2. V dropped 0 bases and J dropped 0; count of bases not matched to a gene: 8. The CDR3 runs 18 residues. In germline, CDR1 is SGHRS, CDR2 YFSETQ. The CDR3 loop is CASSLAGSGTVSYNEQFF. CDR3 DNA: TGCGCCAGCAGCTTGGCTGGTAGCGGGACGGTCTCCTACAATGAGCAGTTCTTC.

The J gene is TRBJ2-5, the V gene TRBV30, with D perhaps matching TRBD2 (10 bases). In germline, CDR1 is GTSNPN, CDR2 SVGIG (reference sequence). The CDR3 spans 15 residues. Trimming removed 8 bases from V and 6 bases from J, with 25 bases in between. The CDR3 loop is CARQGVAGGGKTQYF. CDR3 DNA sequence: TGTGCCAGACAGGGGGTAGCGGGGGGTGGAAAGACCCAGTACTTC.

This rearrangement joins TRBV7-3 to TRBJ2-7; TRBD2 might be the D (5 bases). This CDR3 region has 13 residues. V was pared by 5 bases and J by 9 bases, with 17 bases between. The germline V gene has CDR1 SGHTA and CDR2 FQGTGA. The CDR3: CASSPGGSSGQYF. In nucleotides, the CDR3 is TGTGCCAGCAGCCCCGGAGGAAGCAGTGGGCAGTACTTC. The variable domain in full, completed from reference TRBV7-3 and TRBJ2-7, reads GAGVSQTPSNKVTEKGKYVELRCDPISGHTALYWYRQSLGQGPEFLIYFQGTGAADDSGLPNDRFFAVRPEGSVSTLKIQRTERGDSAVYLCASSPGGSSGQYFGPGTRLTVT.

V is TRBV19 and J is TRBJ1-3, with D possibly matching TRBD1 (6 bases). The germline V gene encodes CDR1 LNHDA and CDR2 SQIVND (reference sequence). CDR3 length: 14 residues. Deletions cut 7 bases from V and 3 bases from J, with 13 bases between. In nucleotides, the CDR3 is TGTGCCAGTAATGGGGGCTTCGTTGGAAACACCATATATTTT. It yields the protein CASNGGFVGNTIYF.

The chain employs TRBV5-1 and TRBJ2-7; D gene unclear. From germline, CDR1 is SGHRS and CDR2 YFSETQ. The CDR3 length is 14 residues. Trimming cost V 0 bases and J 5 bases, with 12 bases left between them. This chain's CDR3 is CASSLAAGYDEQYF. The CDR3 DNA reads as TGCGCCAGCAGCTTGGCGGCCGGGTACGACGAGCAGTACTTC.

The chain uses TRBV3-1 (or the pseudogene TRBV3-2) and TRBJ2-5; TRBD2 matches 12 bases. The germline V gene encodes CDR1 LGHDT and CDR2 YNNKEL (reference sequence). V dropped 4 bases and J dropped 5; count of bases not matched to a gene: 8. The CDR3 totals 16 residues. CDR3 DNA sequence: TGTGCCAGCAGCCCCACACTAGCGGGAGGCCGGGAGACCCAGTACTTC. This sequence encodes CASSPTLAGGRETQYF.

The chain has TRBV4-1 and TRBJ2-1; TRBD2 matches 9 bases. The CDR3 is made up of 15 amino acids. The germline gives CDR1 MGHRA, CDR2 YSYEKL. Trimming took 1 base from V and 8 from J; bases not matched to a gene: 6. CDR3 region: CASSQVAGEGDEQFF. CDR3 in DNA: TGCGCCAGCAGCCAAGTAGCGGGAGAGGGCGATGAGCAGTTCTTC.

The chain is built from TRBV9 and TRBJ1-4; 7 bases fit TRBD1. In germline, CDR1 is SGDLS, CDR2 YYNGEE. The length of the CDR3 is 14 residues. J lost 4 bases, V lost 3 bases, and 3 bases had no gene match. The chain's CDR3 is CASSGRQGNEKLFF. Written as DNA, the CDR3 is TGTGCCAGCAGCGGGAGACAGGGTAATGAAAAACTGTTTTTT.

The V and J genes are TRBV7-6 and TRBJ2-1, with 7 nucleotides matching TRBD1. CDR3 size: 16 residues. The V and J ends lost 5 bases and 4 bases, in that order; junction bases with no gene match: 11. CDR1 is SGHVS and CDR2 is FNYEAQ in the germline V gene. Here the CDR3 DNA reads TGTGCCAGCAGCCCTGAGCGACAGGGTCCTTACAATGAGCAGTTCTTC. Its translation is CASSPERQGPYNEQFF.